Listed here is a single T cell receptor beta chain. Antigen specificity is unknown. The sample belongs to a study of long-term antiretroviral therapy in people with HIV. Findings of the study overall: Post-ART diversity increased but stayed below transplant donor controls.

Investigators performed immunoSEQ version v3.0 at survey level. Data came from immunoSEQ multiplex PCR; TCRdb stores just in-frame clones and leaves some out. Counted here are 21,000 or so clones, under 90% occurring once; the ten biggest clones make up more than 7%. The sequence derives from a man aged 45-65 years with HIV. The sample consisted of unsorted PBMCs, taken at the start of antiretroviral therapy.

In DNA form, the CDR3 reads TGTGCCACCAGCAGAGGCCAGGGAGATCAGCCCCAGCATTTT. Amino acids: CATSRGQGDQPQHF. V and J are TRBV15 and TRBJ1-5, with D perhaps TRBD1 (5 bases). This CDR3 region has 14 residues. V was cut by 1 base and J by 5 bases, with 9 bases left in between. Germline assignment: CDR1 LNHNV and CDR2 YYDKDF (reference sequence). Filled out from reference TRBV15 and TRBJ1-5, the complete variable domain reads DAMVIQNPRYQVTQFGKPVTLSCSQTLNHNVMYWYQQKSSQAPKLLFHYYDKDFNNEADTPDNFQSRRPNTSFCFLDIRSPGLGDTAMYLCATSRGQGDQPQHFGDGTRLSIL.